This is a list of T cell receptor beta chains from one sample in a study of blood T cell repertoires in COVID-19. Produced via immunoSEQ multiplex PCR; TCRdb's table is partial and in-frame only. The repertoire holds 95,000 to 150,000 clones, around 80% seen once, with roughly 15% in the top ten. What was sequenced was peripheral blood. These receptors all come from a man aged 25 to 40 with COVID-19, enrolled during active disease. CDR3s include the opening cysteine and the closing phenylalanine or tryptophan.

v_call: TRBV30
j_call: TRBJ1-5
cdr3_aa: CAWSATGQNQPQHF

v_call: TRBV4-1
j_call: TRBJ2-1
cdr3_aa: CASSQKDRDPYNEQFF

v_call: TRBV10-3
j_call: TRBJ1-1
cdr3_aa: CAIRGQGGTEAFF

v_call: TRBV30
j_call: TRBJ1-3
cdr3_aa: CAWSVQSGNTIYF

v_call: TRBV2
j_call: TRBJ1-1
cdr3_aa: CATNFQGLNTEAFF

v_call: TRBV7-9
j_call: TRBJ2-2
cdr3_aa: CASSPTGAPAGKLFF

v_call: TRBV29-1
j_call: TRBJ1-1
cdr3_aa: CSVEGGGINEAFF

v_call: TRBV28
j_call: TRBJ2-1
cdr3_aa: CASSFYYGEQFF

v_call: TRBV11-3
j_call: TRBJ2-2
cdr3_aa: CASSLDSGSTTGELFF

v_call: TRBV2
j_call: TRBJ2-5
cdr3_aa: CASSLSGQFQETQYF

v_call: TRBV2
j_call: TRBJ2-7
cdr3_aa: CASSDLRFSYEQYF

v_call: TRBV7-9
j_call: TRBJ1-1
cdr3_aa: CASSLGVRDTEAFF

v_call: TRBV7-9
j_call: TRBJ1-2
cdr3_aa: CASSSRSRVDGYTF

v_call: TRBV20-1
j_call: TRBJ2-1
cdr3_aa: CSASSPGQGQFF

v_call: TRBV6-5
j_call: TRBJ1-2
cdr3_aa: CASSRTETYGYTF

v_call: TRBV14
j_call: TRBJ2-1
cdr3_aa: CASSQTRNEQFF

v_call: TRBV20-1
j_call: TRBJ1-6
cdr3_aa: CSASSGFDGSPLHF

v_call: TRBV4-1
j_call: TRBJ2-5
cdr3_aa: CASSRDLGGQETQYF

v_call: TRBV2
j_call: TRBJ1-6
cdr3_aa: CASRPGGLGSPLHF

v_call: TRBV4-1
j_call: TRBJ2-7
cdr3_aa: CASSQVIVSGRGYEQYF

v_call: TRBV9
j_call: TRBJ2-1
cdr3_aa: CASSVVVGSYNEQFF

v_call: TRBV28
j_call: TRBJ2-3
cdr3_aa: CASSSDITTDTQYF

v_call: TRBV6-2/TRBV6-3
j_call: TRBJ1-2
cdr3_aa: CASSPPVPANYGYTF

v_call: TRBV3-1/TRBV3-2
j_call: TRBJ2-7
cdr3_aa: CASSQRTSRRPYEQYF

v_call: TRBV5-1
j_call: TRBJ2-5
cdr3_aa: CASSLGSSGAQETQYF

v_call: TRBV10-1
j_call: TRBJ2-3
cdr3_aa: CASSAETGGDTQYF

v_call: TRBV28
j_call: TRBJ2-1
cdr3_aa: CASSFSTGYTYNEQFF

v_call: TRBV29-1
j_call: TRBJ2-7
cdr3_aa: CSVEEDTERYEQYF

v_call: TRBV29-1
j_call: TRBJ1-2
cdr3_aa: CSVPTGFRLNYGYTF

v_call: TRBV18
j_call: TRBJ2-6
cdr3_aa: CASSPPFEGANVLTF

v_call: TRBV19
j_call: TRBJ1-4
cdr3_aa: CATSSGRANEKLFF

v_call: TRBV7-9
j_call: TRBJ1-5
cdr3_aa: CASSLEGQPRTQHF

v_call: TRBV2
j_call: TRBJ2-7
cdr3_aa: CASNPLVSEQYF

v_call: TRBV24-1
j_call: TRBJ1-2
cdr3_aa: CATSDLDSPVSGYTF

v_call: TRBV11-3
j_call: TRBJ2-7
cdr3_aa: CASSSGGGLAYEQYF

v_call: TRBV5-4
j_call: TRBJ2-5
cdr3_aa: CASSDGGRAETQYF

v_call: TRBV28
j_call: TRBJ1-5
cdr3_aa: CASITGDQPQHF

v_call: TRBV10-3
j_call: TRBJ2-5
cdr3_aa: CAISTKDYAETQYF

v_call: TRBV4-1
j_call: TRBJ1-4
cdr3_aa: CASSQDLLGVDEKLFF

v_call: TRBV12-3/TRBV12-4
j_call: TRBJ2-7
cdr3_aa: CASSSDFYEQYF

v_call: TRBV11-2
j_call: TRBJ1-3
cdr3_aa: CASSWGQYSGNTIYF

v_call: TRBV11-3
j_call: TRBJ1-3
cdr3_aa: CASSQDRGSGNTIYF

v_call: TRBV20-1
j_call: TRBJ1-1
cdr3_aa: CSARGSAEAFF

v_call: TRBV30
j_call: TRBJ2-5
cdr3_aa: CAWNRRAQETQYF

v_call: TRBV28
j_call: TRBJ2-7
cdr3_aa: CASSLSPLGDEQYF

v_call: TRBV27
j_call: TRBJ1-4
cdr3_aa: CASSFPFNEKLFF

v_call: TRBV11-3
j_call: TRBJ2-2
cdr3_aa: CASSPRADRDGYTGELFF

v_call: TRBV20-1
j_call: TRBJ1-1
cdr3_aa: CSAPDTEAFF

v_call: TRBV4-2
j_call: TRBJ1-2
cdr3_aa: CASSPDFSGSANYGYTF